Presented here are 25 T cell receptor beta chains from one specimen sequenced in a study of T cell changes during pregnancy in multiple sclerosis. Only in-frame clones appear in the TCRdb table, and some are missing; sequencing was by immunoSEQ multiplex PCR. This sample has some 38,000 clones, with around 90% found just once. This specimen consisted of CD4+ T cells from peripheral blood mononuclear cells, obtained in the second trimester of pregnancy. Receptors originate from a female donor in good health, enrolled as a control in a pregnancy study.

The CDR3 spells CARGTGGSSTF. The CDR3 DNA reads as TGTGCCAGGGGGACAGGGGGCTCGTCAACCTTC. This chain links TRBV30 with TRBJ1-2; TRBD1 matches at 12 bases. This CDR3 contains 11 residues. V dropped 8 bases and J dropped 14; count of bases not matched to a gene: 9. Germline loops: CDR1 GTSNPN, CDR2 SVGIG (reference sequence).

This CDR3 reads CASSHFGDNEQFF. The CDR3 region has the DNA TGCGCCAGCAGCCATTTTGGAGACAATGAGCAGTTCTTC. V usage is TRBV4-1 and J usage is TRBJ2-1; no definite D call. Germline loops: CDR1 MGHRA, CDR2 YSYEKL. The V end lost 3 bases, the J end lost 5 bases, and 8 bases lay between the germline ends. The CDR3 is 13 amino acids.

The rearrangement joins TRBV10-2 to TRBJ2-5, with 11 bases matching TRBD1. The CDR3 spans 12 residues. The germline gives CDR1 WSHSY, CDR2 SAAADI. With V trimmed by 8 bases and J by 11 bases, 7 bases remained unmatched. The DNA for the CDR3 is TGCGCCAGCGGGACAGGGGGAGGATGGCAGTACTTC. Protein: CASGTGGGWQYF.

The rearrangement links TRBV5-4 to TRBJ1-6; D remains unclear. Per germline, CDR1 SGHNT and CDR2 YYREEE (reference sequence). This CDR3 has 14 residues. Trimming shortened V by 0 bases and J by 7 bases, and 8 bases separated the two germline ends. DNA for the CDR3: TGTGCCAGCAGCTTGGCGGGAGGAAATTCACCCCTCCACTTT. This codes for CASSLAGGNSPLHF.

The chain recombines TRBV4-2 with TRBJ1-2, with D perhaps TRBD1 (5 bases). The V end was cut by 0 bases, the J end by 8 bases, with 16 bases between. CDR1 is LGHNA, CDR2 YNFKEQ, per germline. The CDR3 has 15 amino acids. The CDR3 loop reads CASSQDYAGPRGYTF. The CDR3 DNA follows: TGTGCCAGCAGCCAAGATTATGCGGGACCTCGGGGCTACACCTTC.

The V call is TRBV5-6, the J call TRBJ2-3; D is possibly TRBD2 (5 bases). Deletions cut 4 bases from V and 6 bases from J, with 21 bases between. This CDR3 has 16 residues. The germline CDR1 and CDR2 sequences are SGHDT and YYEEEE. This CDR3 reads CASSPFFASGSDTQYF. The CDR3 DNA sequence: TGTGCCAGCAGCCCTTTCTTCGCCTCGGGATCCGATACGCAGTATTTT.

The chain links TRBV19 to TRBJ2-3; tentatively, D is TRBD2 (6 bases). The CDR3 runs to 15 residues. With 4 bases removed from V and 0 bases from J, the gap between germline ends came to 11 bases. Germline V gives CDR1 LNHDA, CDR2 SQIVND (reference sequence). CDR3 in DNA: TGTGCCAGTAGTACGGCGGGGTACAGCACAGATACGCAGTATTTT. Amino acids: CASSTAGYSTDTQYF.

CDR3 protein: CASSRIQGEAFF. The DNA for the CDR3 is TGTGCCAGCAGCCGTATACAGGGTGAAGCTTTCTTT. V is TRBV7-9 and J is TRBJ1-1, with D possibly matching TRBD1 (6 bases). This CDR3 is 12 amino acids long. V was clipped by 5 bases and J by 7 bases, with 11 bases between them. Germline lookup yields CDR1 SEHNR and CDR2 FQNEAQ (reference sequence).

This sequence joins TRBV30 and TRBJ1-1; no clear D gene. This CDR3 is 13 amino acids long. Germline V lookup: CDR1 GTSNPN, CDR2 SVGIG (reference sequence). Deletions cut 5 bases from V and 4 bases from J, with 14 bases between. The CDR3 spells CAWHTSRATEAFF. The CDR3 DNA sequence: TGTGCCTGGCACACTTCGCGGGCCACTGAAGCTTTCTTT. The full variable domain, with the rest looked up from reference TRBV30 and TRBJ1-1, is SQTIHQWPATLVQPVGSPLSLECTVEGTSNPNLYWYRQAAGRGLQLLFYSVGIGQISSEVPQNLSASRPQDRQFILSSKKLLLSDSGFYLCAWHTSRATEAFFGQGTRLTVV.

J is TRBJ1-2 and V is TRBV7-2, with 9 bases that match TRBD1. Losses at the gene ends were 5 bases for V and 9 bases for J; bases not matched to a gene: 4. The germline CDR1 and CDR2 sequences are SGHTA and FQGNSA. The CDR3 is 12 amino acids. The CDR3 bases are TGTGCCAGCAGCCAACAGGGGGCCAGCTACACCTTC. Translation gives CASSQQGASYTF.

The chain combines TRBV10-3 with TRBJ2-2, with a possible D match to TRBD2 (5 bases). The CDR3 is made up of 15 amino acids. From germline, CDR1 is ENHRY and CDR2 SYGVKD. Between the trimmed V and J ends, which lost 4 bases and 4 bases, there was a span of 13 bases. The chain's CDR3 is CAISVASIGTGELFF. Written as DNA, the CDR3 is TGTGCCATCAGTGTGGCTAGCATCGGCACCGGGGAGCTGTTTTTT.

DNA of the CDR3: TGTGCCAGCAGCCCCCGACCCCGACTCGACTCCTACAATGAGCAGTTCTTC. This sequence encodes CASSPRPRLDSYNEQFF. The V gene is TRBV7-8, the J gene TRBJ2-1; D unclear. Trimming took 5 bases from V and 0 from J, leaving 17 bases between them. CDR3 length: 17 residues. Germline-derived CDR1 and CDR2 are SGHVS and FQNEAQ.

The chain couples TRBV4-3 to TRBJ1-2; 7 bases are a match to TRBD1. Germline V gene sequence: CDR1 LGHNA, CDR2 YSLEER. CDR3 length: 14 residues. The trim removed 2 bases at V and 6 bases at J, leaving 6 bases unmatched. Written as DNA, the CDR3 is TGCGCCAGCAGCCAACATAACAGGGGAGATGGCTACACCTTC. Amino acids: CASSQHNRGDGYTF.

The CDR3 is CASSPGGGFNIQLTQYF. The CDR3 coding sequence is TGTGCCAGCAGCCCGGGGGGGGGATTTAACATACAACTTACGCAGTATTTT. V usage is TRBV7-2 and J usage is TRBJ2-3; 8 positions agree with TRBD2. This CDR3 is 17 amino acids long. J lost 8 bases, V lost 5 bases, and 18 bases had no gene match. Looked up from germline, CDR1 is SGHTA and CDR2 is FQGNSA.

This clone was detected only a few times. V usage is TRBV19 and J usage is TRBJ1-1; no definite D call. There are 15 residues in the CDR3. Germline V CDR1 and CDR2: LNHDA, SQIVND (reference sequence). With 3 bases removed from V and 5 bases from J, the gap between germline ends came to 16 bases. The CDR3 reads CASSIRVSGGTEAFF. For the CDR3, the DNA is TGTGCCAGTAGTATCCGGGTCTCTGGAGGGACTGAAGCTTTCTTT.

Comment on this clone: Germline and junction disagree at one end, which may indicate a read error. V gene TRBV7-7 combines with J gene TRBJ2-2; tentatively, D is TRBD2 (6 bases). The CDR3 loop spans 14 amino acids. CDR1 is SSHAT, CDR2 FNYEAQ, per germline (reference sequence). The CDR3 sequence is CASSPGLNTGELFF. The CDR3 DNA follows: TGTGCTAGCAGCCCGGGACTGAACACCGGGGAGCTGTTTTTT.

The rearrangement links TRBV6-5 to TRBJ1-2; 7 bases agree with TRBD1. V shed 6 bases and J 8 bases; nucleotides not matched to a gene: 12. The CDR3 contains 14 residues. CDR1 is MNHEY and CDR2 is SVGAGI in the germline V gene. The DNA of the CDR3 is TGTGCCAGCAGGGACCCGGCAGGGGGTGGGGGCTACACCTTC. It is translated as CASRDPAGGGGYTF.

The V and J genes are TRBV15 and TRBJ1-4; D remains unclear. V lost 1 base to trimming and J lost 4 bases, with 7 bases between them. Germline V gives CDR1 LNHNV, CDR2 YYDKDF (reference sequence). The CDR3 covers 14 residues. In DNA form, the CDR3 reads TGTGCCACCAGCAGAGGGGCAATTAATGAAAAACTGTTTTTT. It yields the protein CATSRGAINEKLFF.

This sequence joins TRBV19 and TRBJ1-4; 8 bases are a match to TRBD1. The CDR3 is 15 amino acids. Germline V gives CDR1 LNHDA, CDR2 SQIVND (reference sequence). The ends lost 4 bases at V and 8 bases at J; junction bases unmatched: 9. DNA for the CDR3: TGTGCCAGTAGTACTGACAGGGGATTGAGCGAAAAACTGTTTTTT. It translates to CASSTDRGLSEKLFF. Based on the CDR3 plus reference TRBV19 and TRBJ1-4, the full variable domain is DGGITQSPKYLFRKEGQNVTLSCEQNLNHDAMYWYRQDPGQGLRLIYYSQIVNDFQKGDIAEGYSVSREKKESFPLTVTSAQKNPTAFYLCASSTDRGLSEKLFFGSGTQLSVL.

The rearrangement links TRBV6-1 to TRBJ1-6, with 10 bases matching TRBD1. CDR3 size: 17 residues. J lost 5 bases, V lost 4 bases, and 8 bases had no gene match. Germline V lookup: CDR1 MNHNS, CDR2 SASEGT. CDR3 sequence reads: CASSAYPGQGNNSPLHF. The CDR3 nucleotides read TGTGCCAGCAGTGCCTATCCGGGACAGGGGAATAATTCACCCCTCCACTTT.

The chain carries TRBV5-8 and TRBJ1-4, with 9 bases that match TRBD1. Germline CDR1 reads SGHTS; CDR2 reads YDEGEE. Germline trimming cut 0 bases from V and 4 bases from J; bases unmatched to any gene: 1. The CDR3 has 15 amino acids. DNA for the CDR3: TGTGCCAGCAGCTTGGGGGACAGGGATAATGAAAAACTGTTTTTT. Translated, it gives CASSLGDRDNEKLFF.

The J gene is TRBJ2-1, the V gene TRBV7-2; 9 nucleotides line up with TRBD2. This CDR3 is 16 amino acids long. Germline CDR1 reads SGHTA; CDR2 reads FQGNSA. The J segment lost 3 bases and the V segment lost 4 bases, leaving 7 bases of the junction unmatched. The CDR3 coding sequence is TGTGCCAGCAGCTACCGGGCGGGGGGGCTCTACAATGAGCAGTTCTTC. This sequence encodes CASSYRAGGLYNEQFF.

This chain connects TRBV27 to TRBJ2-1; 9 positions agree with TRBD2. The CDR3 totals 15 residues. Germline lookup yields CDR1 MNHEY and CDR2 SMNVEV (reference sequence). The V segment lost 5 bases and the J segment 8 bases; nucleotides outside the gene matches: 10. This CDR3 is CASSALAGVLHEQFF. CDR3 in DNA: TGTGCCAGCAGTGCCTTAGCGGGAGTATTGCATGAGCAGTTCTTC.

This chain links TRBV11-2 with TRBJ1-2, with D maybe TRBD1 (5 bases). Germline V gives CDR1 SGHAT, CDR2 FQNNGV. This CDR3 comprises 16 residues. V was pared by 5 bases and J by 6 bases, with 22 bases between. CDR3 residues: CASSRAGSSQGHGYTF. For the CDR3, the DNA is TGTGCCAGCAGCCGAGCAGGGTCCTCCCAAGGGCATGGCTACACCTTC.

The rearrangement joins TRBV18 to TRBJ2-3, with 9 bases identical to TRBD2. V was clipped by 5 bases and J by 4 bases; unmatched bases: 4. Germline V gene lookup returns CDR1 KGHSH and CDR2 LQKENI. The CDR3 loop spans 14 amino acids. CDR3 in DNA: TGTGCCAGCTCATCAGCGGGGGGACCAGATACGCAGTATTTT. This codes for CASSSAGGPDTQYF.